These 23 T cell receptor beta chains originate from one sample sequenced in a study of cytomegalovirus exposure and HLA in healthy donors. The PCR made use of 60 Vbeta and 13 Jbeta primers. TCRdb's copy holds only in-frame clones and misses some; the assay was immunoSEQ multiplex PCR. The sample consists of 140,000 to 150,000 clones, 65% to 85% of them appearing once. The specimen sequenced was PBMCs. These receptors were taken from a male donor in good health and CMV-seronegative.

The chain is built from TRBV28 and TRBJ2-5; D might be TRBD2 (6 bases). V was trimmed by 3 bases and J by 5 bases, leaving 16 bases between them. Germline loops: CDR1 MDHEN, CDR2 SYDVKM. The CDR3 spans 15 residues. The CDR3 is CASSFPSTEGETQYF. CDR3 in DNA: TGTGCCAGCAGTTTCCCTAGCACGGAGGGGGAGACCCAGTACTTC.

This clone was detected only a few times. CDR3 sequence: CATSRDGGPMSRGYTF. CDR3 sequence (DNA): TGTGCCACCAGCAGAGATGGAGGACCTATGAGTCGAGGCTACACCTTC. This chain connects TRBV15 to TRBJ1-2; the D is unclear. Trimming cost V 0 bases and J 8 bases, with 19 bases left between them. Germline values: CDR1 LNHNV, CDR2 YYDKDF (reference sequence). The CDR3 totals 16 residues.

The genes are TRBV2 and TRBJ1-1; D is unresolved. This CDR3 spans 14 amino acids. Trimming shortened V by 6 bases and J by 8 bases, and 19 bases separated the two germline ends. Germline CDR1 is SNHLY and CDR2 is FYNNEI. The DNA for the CDR3 is TGTGCCAGCAGGACATTTTTCGACGCAGGAGAAGCTTTCTTT. The encoded protein is CASRTFFDAGEAFF.

V gene TRBV6-5 combines with J gene TRBJ2-1, with D perhaps matching TRBD1 (5 bases). Germline CDR1 and CDR2: MNHEY and SVGAGI. The V end was cut by 6 bases, the J end by 3 bases, with 15 bases between. The CDR3 extends over 15 amino acids. The CDR3 loop reads CASSLDRKIYNEQFF. As DNA, the CDR3 is TGTGCCAGCAGCCTCGACAGAAAAATCTACAATGAGCAGTTCTTC.

This clone was counted once. The J gene is TRBJ1-2, the V gene TRBV10-3; 10 bases align to TRBD1. Trimming cost V 3 bases and J 7 bases; bases outside gene matches: 5. CDR1 is ENHRY and CDR2 is SYGVKD in the germline V gene. There are 14 residues in the CDR3. The CDR3 DNA follows: TGTGCCATCAGTGATCGGACAGGGGGTATTGGCTACACCTTC. As protein: CAISDRTGGIGYTF.

The chain joins TRBV11-3 to TRBJ2-1; 9 bases are shared with TRBD1. CDR1 and CDR2 from the germline V gene are SGHNT and YENEEA. The CDR3 consists of 16 residues. V was pared by 2 bases and J by 4 bases, with 6 bases of the junction left unmatched. CDR3 DNA: TGTGCCAGCAGCTTATTGGGGACAGGGCCTTACAATGAGCAGTTCTTC. Translation gives CASSLLGTGPYNEQFF.

The genes are TRBV7-9 and TRBJ1-1; D remains unclear. V was pared by 1 base and J by 0 bases, with 6 bases between. The CDR3 is made up of 14 amino acids. Germline lookup yields CDR1 SEHNR and CDR2 FQNEAQ (reference sequence). CDR3 coding DNA: TGTGCCAGCAGCTTAGGAGGGCTGAACACTGAAGCTTTCTTT. This sequence encodes CASSLGGLNTEAFF.

The chain carries TRBV19 and TRBJ1-2; TRBD1 aligns across 7 bases. V lost 2 bases and J lost 10; bases outside the gene matches: 7. Germline CDR1 reads LNHDA; CDR2 reads SQIVND (reference sequence). CDR3 length: 13 residues. CDR3 in DNA: TGTGCCAGTAGTATATCGGAGGGGGCACACTACACCTTC. As protein: CASSISEGAHYTF.

The chain uses TRBV4-1 and TRBJ1-2; D perhaps matches TRBD1 (5 bases). The CDR3 runs 18 residues. The germline V and J ends were trimmed by 2 bases and 5 bases, with 24 bases remaining between them. Germline loops: CDR1 MGHRA, CDR2 YSYEKL. CDR3 coding DNA: TGCGCCAGCAGCCAAACGCGTGGGGGGTGGTGGATGAAGTATGGCTACACCTTC. Protein sequence: CASSQTRGGWWMKYGYTF.

The chain combines TRBV5-6 with TRBJ1-5; the D gene is possibly TRBD1 (6 bases). CDR1 SGHDT and CDR2 YYEEEE come from the germline V gene. With 0 bases removed from V and 2 bases from J, the gap between germline ends came to 6 bases. CDR3 length equals 14 residues. The CDR3 region has the DNA TGTGCCAGCAGCTTGGACAGGGGCAATCAGCCCCAGCATTTT. Protein product: CASSLDRGNQPQHF.

Points on this clone: One end of the junction is discordant with germline, which a read error may explain. The chain couples TRBV7-7 to TRBJ2-1, with a possible D match to TRBD2 (7 bases). Germline CDR1 reads SSHAT; CDR2 reads FNYEAQ (reference sequence). CDR3 length: 16 amino acids. CDR3 sequence: CASSLAFAGAHNEQFF. CDR3 sequence (DNA): TGTGCTAGCAGCTTAGCTTTCGCGGGGGCTCACAATGAGCAGTTCTTC.

The chain is built from TRBV20-1 and TRBJ2-7; no reliable D call. The CDR3 has 11 residues. Trimming took 7 bases from V and 3 from J, leaving 10 bases between them. CDR1 and CDR2 from the germline V gene are DFQATT and SNEGSKA (reference sequence). CDR3 in DNA: TGCAGTGGAGTCTTAAACTACGAGCAGTACTTC. It yields the protein CSGVLNYEQYF.

This chain links TRBV7-2 with TRBJ1-3, with TRBD1 as a possible D gene (5 bases). This CDR3 comprises 16 residues. With 5 bases removed from V and 4 bases from J, the gap between germline ends came to 18 bases. CDR1 is SGHTA, CDR2 FQGNSA, per germline. The DNA of the CDR3 is TGTGCCAGCAGCGAATCCGCGGGGGGTCCCGGAAACACCATATATTTT. It is translated as CASSESAGGPGNTIYF.

This clone came up a few times. This chain uses TRBV10-3 with TRBJ1-1; 8 bases are a match to TRBD1. The CDR3 is 16 amino acids. After removal of 6 bases from V and 2 bases from J, the junction contained 11 bases not matched to a gene. Germline values: CDR1 ENHRY, CDR2 SYGVKD. The CDR3 here is CAIRANPGTGNTEAFF. Written as DNA, the CDR3 is TGTGCCATCAGAGCTAATCCCGGGACAGGTAACACTGAAGCTTTCTTT.

The V and J genes are TRBV6-5 and TRBJ1-1; the D gene is possibly TRBD1 (5 bases). The V gene's germline CDR1 is MNHEY and CDR2 SVGAGI. Trimming cost V 6 bases and J 3 bases, with 11 bases left between them. The CDR3 length is 13 residues. CDR3: CASRDNPDTEAFF. DNA of the CDR3: TGTGCCAGCAGGGACAATCCAGACACTGAAGCTTTCTTT.

The V call is TRBV18, the J call TRBJ1-2; the D is unclear. Trimming removed 0 bases at V and 4 bases at J, with 6 bases between. From germline, CDR1 is KGHSH and CDR2 LQKENI. The CDR3 sequence is 13 residues long. The CDR3 loop reads CASSPPGGYGYTF. As DNA, the CDR3 is TGTGCCAGCTCACCACCGGGAGGCTATGGCTACACCTTC.

This chain uses TRBV6-1 with TRBJ2-7; the D is unclear. Germline CDR1 reads MNHNS; CDR2 reads SASEGT. The V gene lost 3 bases and the J gene lost 3 bases, with 6 bases spanning the gap. The length of the CDR3 is 12 residues. CDR3 residues: CASSDVRYEQYF. The CDR3 DNA follows: TGTGCCAGCAGTGACGTCCGCTACGAGCAGTACTTC.

The V gene is TRBV29-1, the J gene TRBJ2-1; tentatively, D is TRBD2 (6 bases). The V gene's germline CDR1 is SQVTM and CDR2 ANQGSEA. The CDR3 is 14 residues long. The germline V and J ends were trimmed by 7 bases and 1 base, with 14 bases remaining between them. CDR3 region: CSGQRRDSYNEQFF. DNA of the CDR3: TGCAGCGGACAGCGGCGGGATTCCTACAATGAGCAGTTCTTC.

The rearrangement links TRBV6-4 to TRBJ2-1; 9 bases are shared with TRBD2. This CDR3 region has 16 residues. V was clipped by 4 bases and J by 8 bases; unmatched bases: 12. Germline loops: CDR1 MRHNA, CDR2 SNTAGT. CDR3 DNA sequence: TGTGCCAGCAGTGCAGAGGCGGGAGGGCCTGTACATGAGCAGTTCTTC. This gives the protein CASSAEAGGPVHEQFF.

The V gene is TRBV5-5, the J gene TRBJ1-6; 9 nucleotides line up with TRBD1. After removal of 0 bases from V and 6 bases from J, the junction contained 4 bases not matched to a gene. The V gene's germline CDR1 is SGHKS and CDR2 YYEKEE (reference sequence). CDR3 length: 16 amino acids. DNA for the CDR3: TGTGCCAGCAGCTTGGTACAGGGGGCGGCTAATTCACCCCTCCACTTT. This encodes CASSLVQGAANSPLHF. Using reference TRBV5-5 and TRBJ1-6 for the parts outside the CDR3, the full variable domain is DAGVTQSPTHLIKTRGQQVTLRCSPISGHKSVSWYQQVLGQGPQFIFQYYEKEERGRGNFPDRFSARQFPNYSSELNVNALLLGDSALYLCASSLVQGAANSPLHFGNGTRLTVT.

V is TRBV12-2 and J is TRBJ1-2; TRBD1 is the table's D call and was not checked against the DNA. TRBV12-2 is assigned pseudogene status. The CDR3 is 14 amino acids. CDR3 sequence reads: CASRLGSINYGYTF. The DNA of the CDR3 is TGTGCAAGTCGCTTGGGCAGCATTAACTATGGCTACACCTTC.

The chain has TRBV5-1 and TRBJ1-1, with unresolved D. Germline V gene data show CDR1 as SGHRS and CDR2 as YFSETQ. This CDR3 is built from 14 residues. V was trimmed by 0 bases and J by 2 bases, leaving 8 bases between them. CDR3 sequence: CASSLDRLNTEAFF. The CDR3 region has the DNA TGCGCCAGCAGCTTGGACAGACTAAACACTGAAGCTTTCTTT.

This clone was counted a few times. V is TRBV28 and J is TRBJ2-3; TRBD2 matches 13 bases. V was pared by 8 bases and J by 4 bases, with 6 bases of the junction left unmatched. This CDR3 is built from 15 residues. CDR1 and CDR2 from the germline V gene are MDHEN and SYDVKM. The CDR3 sequence: CASHTTSGGADTQYF. The CDR3 nucleotides are TGTGCCAGCCACACTACTAGCGGGGGGGCAGATACGCAGTATTTT.